This paragraph reports one T cell receptor (beta chain). The data belong to a study of blood T cell repertoires in COVID-19. Source study methods: Estimates of nucleated cell counts were drawn from the amplification of reference gene primers. Sequencing used immunoSEQ multiplex PCR; TCRdb keeps in-frame clones, though not all of them. V, J and clone size are taken as reported in that table, and D and trimming were inferred from the DNA itself. The table includes fewer than 300,000 clones, approximately 90% detected once. Sequenced material: peripheral blood. The source is a man in his thirties or forties with acute or convalescent COVID-19.

CDR3: CASRPGLAGDNEQFF. CDR3 DNA sequence: TGTGCCAGCAGACCGGGACTAGCGGGGGACAATGAGCAGTTCTTC. The genes are TRBV6-5 and TRBJ2-1; 14 bases line up with TRBD2. The CDR3 totals 15 residues. J was trimmed by 5 bases and V by 6 bases; bases with no gene match: 3. Germline CDR1 and CDR2: MNHEY and SVGAGI.